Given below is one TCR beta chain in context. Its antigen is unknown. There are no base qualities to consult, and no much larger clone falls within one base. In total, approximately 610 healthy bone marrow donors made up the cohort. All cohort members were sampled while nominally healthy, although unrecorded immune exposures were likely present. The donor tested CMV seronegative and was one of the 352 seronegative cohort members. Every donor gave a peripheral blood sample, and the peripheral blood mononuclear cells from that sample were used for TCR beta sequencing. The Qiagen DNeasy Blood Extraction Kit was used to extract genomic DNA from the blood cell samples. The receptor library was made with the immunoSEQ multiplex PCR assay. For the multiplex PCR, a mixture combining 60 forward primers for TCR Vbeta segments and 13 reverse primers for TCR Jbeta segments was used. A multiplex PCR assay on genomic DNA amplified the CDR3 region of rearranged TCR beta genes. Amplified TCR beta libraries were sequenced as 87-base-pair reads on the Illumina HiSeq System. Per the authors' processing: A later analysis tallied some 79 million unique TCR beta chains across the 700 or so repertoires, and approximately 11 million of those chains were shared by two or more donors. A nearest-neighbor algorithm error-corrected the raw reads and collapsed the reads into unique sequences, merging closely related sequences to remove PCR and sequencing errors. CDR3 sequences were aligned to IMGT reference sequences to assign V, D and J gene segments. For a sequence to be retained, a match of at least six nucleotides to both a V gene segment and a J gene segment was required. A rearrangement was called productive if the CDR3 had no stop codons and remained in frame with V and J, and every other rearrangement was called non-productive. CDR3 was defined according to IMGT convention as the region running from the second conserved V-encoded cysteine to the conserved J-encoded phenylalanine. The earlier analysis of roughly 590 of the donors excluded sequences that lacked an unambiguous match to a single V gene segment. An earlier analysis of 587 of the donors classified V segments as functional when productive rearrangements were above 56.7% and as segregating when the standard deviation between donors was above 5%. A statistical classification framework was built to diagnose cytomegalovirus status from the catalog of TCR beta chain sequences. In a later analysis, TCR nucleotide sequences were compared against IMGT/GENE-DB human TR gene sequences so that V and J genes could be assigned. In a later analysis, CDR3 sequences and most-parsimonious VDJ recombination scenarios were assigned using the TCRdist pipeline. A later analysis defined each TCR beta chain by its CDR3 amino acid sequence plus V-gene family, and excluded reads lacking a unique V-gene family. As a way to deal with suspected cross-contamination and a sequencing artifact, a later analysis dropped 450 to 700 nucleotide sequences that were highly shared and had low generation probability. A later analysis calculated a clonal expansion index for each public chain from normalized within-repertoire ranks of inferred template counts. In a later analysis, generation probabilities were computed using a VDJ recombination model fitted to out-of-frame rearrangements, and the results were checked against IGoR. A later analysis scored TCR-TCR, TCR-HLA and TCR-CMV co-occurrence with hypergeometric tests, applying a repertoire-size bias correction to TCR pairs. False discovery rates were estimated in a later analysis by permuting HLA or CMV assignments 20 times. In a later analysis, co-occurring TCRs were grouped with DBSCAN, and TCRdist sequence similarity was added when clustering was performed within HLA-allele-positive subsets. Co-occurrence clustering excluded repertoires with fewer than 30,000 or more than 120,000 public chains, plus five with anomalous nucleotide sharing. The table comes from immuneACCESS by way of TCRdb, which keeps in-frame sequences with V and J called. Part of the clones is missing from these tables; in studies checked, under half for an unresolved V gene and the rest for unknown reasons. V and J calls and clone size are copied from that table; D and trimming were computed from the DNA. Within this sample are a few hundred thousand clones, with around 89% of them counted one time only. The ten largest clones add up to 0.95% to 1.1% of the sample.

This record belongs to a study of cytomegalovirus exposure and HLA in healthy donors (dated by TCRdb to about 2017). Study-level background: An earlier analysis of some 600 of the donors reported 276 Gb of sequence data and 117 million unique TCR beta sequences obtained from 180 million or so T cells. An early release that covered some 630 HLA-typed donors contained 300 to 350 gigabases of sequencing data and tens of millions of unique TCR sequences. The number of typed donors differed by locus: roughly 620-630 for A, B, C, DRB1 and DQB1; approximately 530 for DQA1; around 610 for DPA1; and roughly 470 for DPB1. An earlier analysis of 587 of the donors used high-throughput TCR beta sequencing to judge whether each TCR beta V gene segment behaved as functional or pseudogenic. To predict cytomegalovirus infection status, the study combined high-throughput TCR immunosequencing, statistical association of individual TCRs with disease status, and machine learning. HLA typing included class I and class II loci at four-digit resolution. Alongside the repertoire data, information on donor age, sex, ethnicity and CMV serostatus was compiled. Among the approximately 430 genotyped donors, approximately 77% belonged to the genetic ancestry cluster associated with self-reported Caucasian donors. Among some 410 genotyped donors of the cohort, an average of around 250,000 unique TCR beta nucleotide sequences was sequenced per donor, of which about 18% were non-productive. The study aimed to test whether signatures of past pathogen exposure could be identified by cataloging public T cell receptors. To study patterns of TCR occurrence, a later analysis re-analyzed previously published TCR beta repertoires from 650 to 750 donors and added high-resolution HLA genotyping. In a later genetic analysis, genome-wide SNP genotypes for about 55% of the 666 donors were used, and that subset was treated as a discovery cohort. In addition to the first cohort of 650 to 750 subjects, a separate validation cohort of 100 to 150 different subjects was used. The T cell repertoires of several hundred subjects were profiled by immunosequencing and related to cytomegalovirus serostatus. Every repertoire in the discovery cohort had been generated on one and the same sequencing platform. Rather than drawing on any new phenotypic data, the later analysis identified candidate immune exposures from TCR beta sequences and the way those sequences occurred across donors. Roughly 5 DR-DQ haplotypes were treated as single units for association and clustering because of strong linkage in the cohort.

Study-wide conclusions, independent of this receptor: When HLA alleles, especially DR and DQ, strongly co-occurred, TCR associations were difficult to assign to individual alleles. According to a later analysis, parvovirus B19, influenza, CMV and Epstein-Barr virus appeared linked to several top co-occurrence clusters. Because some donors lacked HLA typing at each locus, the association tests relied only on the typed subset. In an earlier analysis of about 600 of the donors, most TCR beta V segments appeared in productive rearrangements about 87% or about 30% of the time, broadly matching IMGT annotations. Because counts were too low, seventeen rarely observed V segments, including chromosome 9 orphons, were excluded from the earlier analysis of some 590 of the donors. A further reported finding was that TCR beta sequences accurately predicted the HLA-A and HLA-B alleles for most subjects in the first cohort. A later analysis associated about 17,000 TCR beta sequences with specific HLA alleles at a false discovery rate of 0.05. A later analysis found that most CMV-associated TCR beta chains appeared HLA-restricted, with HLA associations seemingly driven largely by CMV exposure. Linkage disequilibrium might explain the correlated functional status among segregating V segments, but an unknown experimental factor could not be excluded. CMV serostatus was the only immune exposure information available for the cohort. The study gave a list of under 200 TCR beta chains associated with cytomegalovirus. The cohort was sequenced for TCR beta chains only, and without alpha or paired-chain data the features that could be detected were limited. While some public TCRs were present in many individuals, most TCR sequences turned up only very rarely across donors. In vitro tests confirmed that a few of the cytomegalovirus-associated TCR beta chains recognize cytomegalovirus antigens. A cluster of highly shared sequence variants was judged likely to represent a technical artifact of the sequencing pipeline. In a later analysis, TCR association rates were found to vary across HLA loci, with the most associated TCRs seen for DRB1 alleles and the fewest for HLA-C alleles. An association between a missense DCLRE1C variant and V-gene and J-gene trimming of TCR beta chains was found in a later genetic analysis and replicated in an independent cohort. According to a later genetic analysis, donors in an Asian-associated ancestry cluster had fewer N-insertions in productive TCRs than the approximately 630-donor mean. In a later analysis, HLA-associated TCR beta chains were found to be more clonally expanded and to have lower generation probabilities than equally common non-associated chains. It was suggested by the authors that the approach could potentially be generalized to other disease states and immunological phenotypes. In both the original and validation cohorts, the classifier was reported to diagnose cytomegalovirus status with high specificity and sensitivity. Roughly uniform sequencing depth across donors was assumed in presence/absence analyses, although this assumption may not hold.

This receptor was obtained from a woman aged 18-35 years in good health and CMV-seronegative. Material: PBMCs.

CDR3 region: CASSLTGRTYGYTF. The DNA sequence is TGTGCCAGCAGTTTAACCGGGAGGACCTATGGCTACACCTTC. The chain uses TRBV28 and TRBJ1-2, with no confidently assigned D gene. At the junction V is shortened by 2 bases and J by 4 bases, with 11 bases in between. Its CDR3 holds 14 amino acids, cysteine through phenylalanine. The DNA shown is the 42-base CDR3, in frame from base 1. According to the germline V gene, CDR1 reads MDHEN and CDR2 reads SYDVKM.